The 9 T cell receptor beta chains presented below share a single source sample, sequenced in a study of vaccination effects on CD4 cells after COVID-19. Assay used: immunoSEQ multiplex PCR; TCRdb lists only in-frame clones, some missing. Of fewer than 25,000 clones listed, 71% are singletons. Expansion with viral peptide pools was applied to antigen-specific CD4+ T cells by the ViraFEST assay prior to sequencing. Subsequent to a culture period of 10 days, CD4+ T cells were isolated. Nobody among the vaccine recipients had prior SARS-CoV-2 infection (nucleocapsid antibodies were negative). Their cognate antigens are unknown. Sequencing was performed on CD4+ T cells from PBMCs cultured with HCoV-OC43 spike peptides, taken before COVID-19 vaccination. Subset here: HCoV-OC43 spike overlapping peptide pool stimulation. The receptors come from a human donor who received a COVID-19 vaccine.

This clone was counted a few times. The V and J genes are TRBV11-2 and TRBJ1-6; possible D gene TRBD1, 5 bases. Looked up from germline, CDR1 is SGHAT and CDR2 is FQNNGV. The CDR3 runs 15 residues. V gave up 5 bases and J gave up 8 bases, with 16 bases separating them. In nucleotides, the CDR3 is TGTGCCAGCAGCGGGAGGGAAGGGGTGCATTCACCCCTCCACTTT. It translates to CASSGREGVHSPLHF.

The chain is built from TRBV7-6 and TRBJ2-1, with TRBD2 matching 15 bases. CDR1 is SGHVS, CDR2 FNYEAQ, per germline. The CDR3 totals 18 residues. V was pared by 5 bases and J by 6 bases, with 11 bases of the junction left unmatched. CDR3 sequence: CASSTPRTSGGAFNEQFF. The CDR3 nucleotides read TGTGCCAGCAGCACGCCACGGACTAGCGGGGGGGCGTTCAATGAGCAGTTCTTC.

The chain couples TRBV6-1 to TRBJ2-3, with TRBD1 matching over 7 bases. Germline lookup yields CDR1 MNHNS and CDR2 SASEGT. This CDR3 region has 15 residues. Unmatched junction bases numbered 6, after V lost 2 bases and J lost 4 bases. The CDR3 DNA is TGTGCCAGCAGTGAAATAGGACAGGCAGCAGATACGCAGTATTTT. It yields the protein CASSEIGQAADTQYF.

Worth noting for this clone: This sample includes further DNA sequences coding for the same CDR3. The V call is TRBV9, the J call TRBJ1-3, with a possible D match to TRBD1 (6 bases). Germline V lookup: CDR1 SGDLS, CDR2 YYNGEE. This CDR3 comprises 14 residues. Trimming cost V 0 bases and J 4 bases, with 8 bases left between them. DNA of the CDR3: TGTGCCAGCAGCGTAGGGACAGTCGGAAACACCATATATTTT. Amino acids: CASSVGTVGNTIYF.

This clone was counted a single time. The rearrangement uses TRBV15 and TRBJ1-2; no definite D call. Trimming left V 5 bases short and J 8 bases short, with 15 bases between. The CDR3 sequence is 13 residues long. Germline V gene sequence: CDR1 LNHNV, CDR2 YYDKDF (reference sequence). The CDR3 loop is CATSEASFGGYTF. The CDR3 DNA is TGTGCCACCAGCGAAGCGTCCTTTGGAGGCTACACCTTC.

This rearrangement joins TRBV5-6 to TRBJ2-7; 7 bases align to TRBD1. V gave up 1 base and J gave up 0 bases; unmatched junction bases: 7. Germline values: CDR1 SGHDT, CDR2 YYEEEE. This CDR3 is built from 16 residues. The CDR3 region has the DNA TGTGCCAGCAGCTTGTATGGTGACAGGGCCTCCTACGAGCAGTACTTC. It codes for CASSLYGDRASYEQYF. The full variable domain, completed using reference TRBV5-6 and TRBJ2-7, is DAGVTQSPTHLIKTRGQQVTLRCSPKSGHDTVSWYQQALGQGPQFIFQYYEEEERQRGNFPDRFSGHQFPNYSSELNVNALLLGDSALYLCASSLYGDRASYEQYFGPGTRLTVT.

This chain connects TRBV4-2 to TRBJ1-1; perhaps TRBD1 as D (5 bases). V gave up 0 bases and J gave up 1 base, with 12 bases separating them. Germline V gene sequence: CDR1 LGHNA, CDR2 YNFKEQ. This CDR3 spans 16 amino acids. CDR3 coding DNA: TGTGCCAGCAGCCAAGATGTGGGAACAGGGAACACTGAAGCTTTCTTT. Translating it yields CASSQDVGTGNTEAFF.

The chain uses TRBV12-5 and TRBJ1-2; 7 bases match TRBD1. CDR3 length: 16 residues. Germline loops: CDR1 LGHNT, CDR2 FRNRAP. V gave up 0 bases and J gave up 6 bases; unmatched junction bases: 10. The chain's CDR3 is CASGLVLGQGGDGYTF. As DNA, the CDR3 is TGTGCTAGTGGTTTGGTACTTGGCCAGGGGGGGGATGGCTACACCTTC.

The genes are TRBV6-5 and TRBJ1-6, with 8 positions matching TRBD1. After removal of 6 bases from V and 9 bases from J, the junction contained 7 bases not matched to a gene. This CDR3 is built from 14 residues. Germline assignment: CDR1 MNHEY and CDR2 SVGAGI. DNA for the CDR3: TGTGCCAGCAGGCCGGACAGGGCGAGTTCACCCCTCCACTTT. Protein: CASRPDRASSPLHF.